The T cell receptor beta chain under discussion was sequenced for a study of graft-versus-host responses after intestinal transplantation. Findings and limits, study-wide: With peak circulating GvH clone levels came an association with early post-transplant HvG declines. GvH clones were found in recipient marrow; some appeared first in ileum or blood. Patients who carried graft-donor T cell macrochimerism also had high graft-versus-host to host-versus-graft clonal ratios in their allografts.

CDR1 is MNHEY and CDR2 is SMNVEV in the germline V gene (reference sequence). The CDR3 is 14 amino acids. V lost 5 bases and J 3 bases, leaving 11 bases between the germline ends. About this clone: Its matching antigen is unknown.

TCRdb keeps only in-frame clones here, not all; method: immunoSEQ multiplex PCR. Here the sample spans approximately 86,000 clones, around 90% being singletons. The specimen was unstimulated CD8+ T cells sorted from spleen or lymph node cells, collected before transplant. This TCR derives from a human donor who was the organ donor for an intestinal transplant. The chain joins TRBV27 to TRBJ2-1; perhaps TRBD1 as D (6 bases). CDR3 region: CASSLQGDYNEQFF. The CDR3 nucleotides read TGTGCCAGCAGTCTACAGGGCGACTACAATGAGCAGTTCTTC.